The 15 T cell receptor beta chains reported below all come from one sample, sequenced in a study of blood T cell repertoires in COVID-19. Produced via immunoSEQ multiplex PCR; TCRdb's table is partial and in-frame only. Here the sample spans fewer than 200,000 clones, around 90% being singletons. Material: peripheral blood. The source is a woman in her sixties who had recovered from COVID-19.

This rearrangement joins TRBV28 to TRBJ1-1; 9 bases align to TRBD1. V dropped 6 bases and J dropped 5; count of bases not matched to a gene: 7. Germline CDR1 MDHEN, CDR2 SYDVKM. The CDR3 has 14 residues. CDR3: CASSTTGGGTEAFF. As DNA, the CDR3 is TGTGCCAGCAGCACGACAGGGGGAGGGACTGAAGCTTTCTTT.

V and J are TRBV5-1 and TRBJ1-1; weak D call: TRBD1 (6 bases). Germline V CDR1 and CDR2: SGHRS, YFSETQ. The CDR3 sequence is 15 residues long. V was clipped by 2 bases and J by 4 bases, with 15 bases between them. CDR3 loop: CASSFVAVRGTEAFF. The CDR3 nucleotides read TGCGCCAGCAGCTTTGTTGCGGTCAGGGGCACTGAAGCTTTCTTT.

V gene TRBV5-4 combines with J gene TRBJ2-7; 8 bases agree with TRBD1. This CDR3 is built from 13 residues. J gave up 3 bases and V 7 bases, and 6 bases lay outside the gene matches. Looked up from germline, CDR1 is SGHNT and CDR2 is YYREEE (reference sequence). For the CDR3, the DNA is TGTGCCAGCCGGAGACAGGGGATCTACGAGCAGTACTTC. This encodes CASRRQGIYEQYF. The full variable domain, in which reference TRBV5-4 and TRBJ2-7 provide the parts outside the CDR3, is ETGVTQSPTHLIKTRGQQVTLRCSSQSGHNTVSWYQQALGQGPQFIFQYYREEENGRGNFPPRFSGLQFPNYSSELNVNALELDDSALYLCASRRQGIYEQYFGPGTRLTVT.

The genes are TRBV28 and TRBJ2-7, with D perhaps matching TRBD2 (5 bases). The length of the CDR3 is 13 residues. V lost 7 bases, J lost 0 bases, and 10 bases lay in between. CDR1 is MDHEN, CDR2 SYDVKM, per germline. The CDR3 is CASTRSGSYEQYF. CDR3 nucleotides: TGTGCCAGCACCAGGAGCGGCTCCTACGAGCAGTACTTC.

The chain recombines TRBV29-1 with TRBJ1-1, with D unclear. Trimming stripped 3 bases from V and 2 bases from J, with 10 bases between. In germline, CDR1 is SQVTM, CDR2 ANQGSEA. The length of the CDR3 is 13 residues. CDR3 in DNA: TGCAGCGTTGACCGGGGAGTAAACACTGAAGCTTTCTTT. Residues: CSVDRGVNTEAFF.

The chain is built from TRBV28 and TRBJ2-7; D not resolved. Germline CDR1 and CDR2: MDHEN and SYDVKM. The V gene lost 5 bases and the J gene lost 7 bases, with 9 bases spanning the gap. CDR3 length equals 11 residues. In nucleotides, the CDR3 is TGTGCCAGCAGTGTCGACTGGGAGCAGTACTTC. This gives the protein CASSVDWEQYF.

This clone was recorded at least ten times. The chain combines TRBV28 with TRBJ2-7, with 12 bases lining up with TRBD2. The CDR3 is made up of 15 amino acids. V lost 3 bases and J lost 7; bases outside the gene matches: 7. Looked up from germline, CDR1 is MDHEN and CDR2 is SYDVKM. The CDR3 DNA reads as TGTGCCAGCAGTTTCCCTAGCGGGGGGGCGGGTGAGCAGTACTTC. It is translated as CASSFPSGGAGEQYF.

The chain is built from TRBV24-1 and TRBJ1-5; D is perhaps TRBD1 (5 bases). The germline V gene encodes CDR1 KGHDR and CDR2 SFDVKD. V was pared by 7 bases and J by 7 bases, with 10 bases between. CDR3 size: 12 residues. CDR3 bases: TGTGCCACCAGCCAGGGCGGCCAGCCCCAGCATTTT. Translated, it gives CATSQGGQPQHF.

The chain joins TRBV28 to TRBJ2-3; D gene unclear. This CDR3 spans 16 amino acids. Germline CDR1 is MDHEN and CDR2 is SYDVKM. V dropped 6 bases and J dropped 0 bases, with 16 bases sitting between them. CDR3 in amino acids: CASREFEARSTDTQYF. As DNA, the CDR3 is TGTGCCAGCAGGGAGTTCGAAGCGCGGAGCACAGATACGCAGTATTTT.

Points on this clone: The identical CDR3 is also encoded by other nucleotide sequences in the sample. The V gene is TRBV11-2, the J gene TRBJ1-2; TRBD1 matches 10 bases. The junction had 7 bases not matched to a gene; V was cut back by 5 bases and J by 4 bases. This CDR3 has 15 amino acids. In germline, CDR1 is SGHAT, CDR2 FQNNGV. The CDR3 loop reads CASSLTGQGGYGYTF. In DNA form, the CDR3 reads TGTGCCAGCAGCCTGACTGGACAGGGGGGCTATGGCTACACCTTC. Together with reference TRBV11-2 and TRBJ1-2, the CDR3 gives the full variable domain: EAGVAQSPRYKIIEKRQSVAFWCNPISGHATLYWYQQILGQGPKLLIQFQNNGVVDDSQLPKDRFSAERLKGVDSTLKIQPAKLEDSAVYLCASSLTGQGGYGYTFGSGTRLTVV.

This clone was seen once. The genes are TRBV6-5 and TRBJ2-5, with 11 bases lining up with TRBD1. J was trimmed by 0 bases and V by 6 bases; bases with no gene match: 3. The germline gives CDR1 MNHEY, CDR2 SVGAGI. The CDR3 has 15 residues. Here the CDR3 reads CASSPDRGHQETQYF. The CDR3 region has the DNA TGTGCCAGCAGCCCGGACAGGGGGCACCAAGAGACCCAGTACTTC.

The chain links TRBV9 to TRBJ1-3; D is ambiguous. CDR3 length: 15 amino acids. Germline CDR1 and CDR2: SGDLS and YYNGEE. V lost 4 bases, J lost 0 bases, and 11 bases lay in between. This chain's CDR3 is CASSTTVGSGNTIYF. The CDR3 DNA reads as TGTGCCAGCAGCACTACCGTAGGCTCTGGAAACACCATATATTTT.

The V gene is TRBV4-1, the J gene TRBJ2-3; 8 positions match TRBD1. V shed 4 bases, J shed 0 bases, and the junction held 6 bases outside the gene matches. Germline V CDR1 and CDR2: MGHRA, YSYEKL. The CDR3 is 16 amino acids. Written as DNA, the CDR3 is TGCGCCAGCAGCCGGCGGACAGGGCTTAGCACAGATACGCAGTATTTT. It codes for CASSRRTGLSTDTQYF.

This chain links TRBV5-1 with TRBJ1-6, with TRBD1 identical over 9 bases. J gave up 8 bases and V 2 bases, and 11 bases lay outside the gene matches. CDR1 is SGHRS, CDR2 YFSETQ, per germline. This CDR3 comprises 17 residues. The CDR3 nucleotides are TGCGCCAGCAGCTTCTCGCCCGGACAGGGGTCCGATTCACCCCTCCACTTT. This gives the protein CASSFSPGQGSDSPLHF. Drawing the rest from reference TRBV5-1 and TRBJ1-6, the complete variable domain is KAGVTQTPRYLIKTRGQQVTLSCSPISGHRSVSWYQQTPGQGLQFLFEYFSETQRNKGNFPGRFSGRQFSNSRSEMNVSTLELGDSALYLCASSFSPGQGSDSPLHFGNGTRLTVT.

This chain connects TRBV28 to TRBJ1-6; 9 bases agree with TRBD1. Germline V gene lookup returns CDR1 MDHEN and CDR2 SYDVKM. The CDR3 has 14 residues. The V and J ends lost 6 bases and 13 bases, in that order; junction bases with no gene match: 10. The CDR3 DNA is TGTGCCAGCAGCTTCGGGACAGGGAGGTCGCCCCTCCACTTT. Translation gives CASSFGTGRSPLHF.